This paragraph reports one T cell receptor beta chain. The CDR3 has 15 residues. From germline, CDR1 is LNHDA and CDR2 SQIVND (reference sequence). V gave up 7 bases and J gave up 3 bases, with 16 bases separating them. The data originate from a study of blood T cell repertoires in COVID-19. Study-wide background: Sites in the United States, Italy and Spain provided acute and convalescent COVID-19 samples. T cells, B-cell-depleted T cells, or PBMCs provided the cDNA or gDNA that served as material.

Original processing notes: Researchers report that nucleated cell counts were estimated from reference gene primer amplification. Only in-frame clones appear in the TCRdb table, and some are missing; sequencing was by immunoSEQ multiplex PCR. Clone size and V and J calls were adopted from that table, with D and trimming inferred from the DNA. The sample contains 110,000 to 150,000 clones, 88% of which appear only once. This TCR derives from a man aged 50 to 60 with active or convalescent COVID-19. The specimen was peripheral blood. J is TRBJ1-3 and V is TRBV19, with D tentatively TRBD1 (6 bases). DNA for the CDR3: TGTGCCAGTAAGGTGACAGGAGCCAGTGGAAACACCATATATTTT. It translates to CASKVTGASGNTIYF.